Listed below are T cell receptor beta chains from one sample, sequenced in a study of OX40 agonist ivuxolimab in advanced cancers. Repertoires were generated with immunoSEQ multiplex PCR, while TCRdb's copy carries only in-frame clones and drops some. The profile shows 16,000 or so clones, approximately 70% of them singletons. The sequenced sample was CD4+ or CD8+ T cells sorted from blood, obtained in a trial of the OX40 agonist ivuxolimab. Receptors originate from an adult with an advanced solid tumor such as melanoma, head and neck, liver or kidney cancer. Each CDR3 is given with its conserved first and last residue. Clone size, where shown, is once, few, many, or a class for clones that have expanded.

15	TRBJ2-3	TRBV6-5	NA	CASSYLAGSTDTQYF
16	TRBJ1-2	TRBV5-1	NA	CASSPSSSELNYGYTF
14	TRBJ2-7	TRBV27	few	CASRSSQGAHEQYF
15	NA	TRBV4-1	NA	CASSLAGTLYNEQFF
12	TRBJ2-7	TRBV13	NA	CASSPPRGEQYF
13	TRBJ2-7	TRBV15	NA	CATSRALAYEQYF
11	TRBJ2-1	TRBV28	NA	CASNRRYEQFF
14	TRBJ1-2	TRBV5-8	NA	CASSLAYRDYGYTF
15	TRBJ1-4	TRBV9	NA	CASSEHGVPNEKLFF
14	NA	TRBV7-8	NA	CASSLGDGTYEQYF
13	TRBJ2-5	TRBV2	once	CATLSGAQETQYF
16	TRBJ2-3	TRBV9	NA	CASSPQGRRETDTQYF
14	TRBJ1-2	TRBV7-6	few	CASSQGAAGYGYTF
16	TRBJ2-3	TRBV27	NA	CASSLRAAGGSDTQYF
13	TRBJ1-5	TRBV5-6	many	CASSDRGDQPQHF
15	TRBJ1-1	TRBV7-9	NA	CASSLAMGVNTEAFF
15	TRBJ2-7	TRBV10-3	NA	CAISDRDRSFYEQYF
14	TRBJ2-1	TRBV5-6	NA	CASTTSPTDNEQFF
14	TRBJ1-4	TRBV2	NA	CASSLSGSREKLFF
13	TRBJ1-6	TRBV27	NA	CASSLILNSPLHF
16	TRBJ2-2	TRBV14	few	CASKTGGPSGTGELFF
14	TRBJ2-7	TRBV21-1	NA	CASCRDRVSYEQYF
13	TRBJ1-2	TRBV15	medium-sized	CATSREEGDGYTF
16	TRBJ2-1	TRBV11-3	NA	CASTKLGLAGNNEQFF
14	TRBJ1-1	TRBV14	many	CASSLGGGRPSAFF
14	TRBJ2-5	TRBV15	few	CATSGSRLQETQYF
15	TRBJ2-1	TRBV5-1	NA	CASSLAPGSHNEQFF
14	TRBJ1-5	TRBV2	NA	CASTGDLSNQPQHF
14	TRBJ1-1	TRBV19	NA	CASSIGFANTEAFF
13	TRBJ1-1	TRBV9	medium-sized	CASSVGRNTEAFF
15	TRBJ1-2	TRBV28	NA	CASSQTGGQDYGYTF
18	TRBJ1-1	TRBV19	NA	CASSIGAMGQSSWTEAFF
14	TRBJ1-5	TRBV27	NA	CASSLGGPHQPQHF
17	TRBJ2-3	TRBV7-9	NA	CASSPPVQGGGTDTQYF
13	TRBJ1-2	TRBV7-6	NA	CASSSEIWHGYTF
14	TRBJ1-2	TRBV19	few	CASSIGTGGSGYTF
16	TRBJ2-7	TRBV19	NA	CASSKGLAGLSYEQYF
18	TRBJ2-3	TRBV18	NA	CASSPPPTSGNGPDTQYF
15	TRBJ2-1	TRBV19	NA	CASKGLAGGLREQFF
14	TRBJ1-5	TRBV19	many	CASSIDGFHQPQHF
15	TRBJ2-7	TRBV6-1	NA	CASHSPRLGFREQYF
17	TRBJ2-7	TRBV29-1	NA	CSVTQVEVGTSGLEQYF
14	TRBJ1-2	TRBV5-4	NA	CASSLWGTNYGYTF
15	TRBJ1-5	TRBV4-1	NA	CASSQQGWSNQPQHF